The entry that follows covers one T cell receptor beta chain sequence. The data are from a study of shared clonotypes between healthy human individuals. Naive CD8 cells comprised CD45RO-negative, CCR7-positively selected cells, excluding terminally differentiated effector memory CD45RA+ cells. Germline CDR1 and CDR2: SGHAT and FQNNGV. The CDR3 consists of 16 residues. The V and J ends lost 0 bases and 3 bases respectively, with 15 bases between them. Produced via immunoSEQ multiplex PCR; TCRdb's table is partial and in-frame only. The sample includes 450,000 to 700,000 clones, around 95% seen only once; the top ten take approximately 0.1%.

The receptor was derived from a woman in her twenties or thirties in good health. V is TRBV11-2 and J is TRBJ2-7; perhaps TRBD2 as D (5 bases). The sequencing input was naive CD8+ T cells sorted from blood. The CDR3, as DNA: TGTGCCAGCAGCTTAGACTTAGGAGAGAGGGACTACGAGCAGTACTTC. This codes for CASSLDLGERDYEQYF.